This is a list of T cell receptor beta chains from one sample in a study of cytomegalovirus exposure and HLA in healthy donors. Profiled with immunoSEQ multiplex PCR; TCRdb holds only in-frame clones, not every one. With about 160,000 clones in the sample, the ten largest clones hold around 1.4%. Source material: PBMCs. The origin of the receptors is an older woman in good health and CMV-seronegative. The CDR3 runs from the conserved cysteine through the conserved F or W. D genes are given only for firm matches.

v_gene,d_gene,j_gene,CDR3aa,CDR3nt
TRBV7-9,TRBD2,TRBJ2-7,CASSLAGGPYEQYF,TGTGCCAGCAGCTTGGCGGGGGGCCCCTACGAGCAGTACTTC
TRBV6-5,TRBD2,TRBJ2-1,CASSYSREEYNEQFF,TGTGCCAGCAGTTACTCGCGGGAGGAGTACAATGAGCAGTTCTTC
TRBV5-4,TRBD1,TRBJ2-7,CASSPAAGQEIYEQYF,TGTGCCAGCAGCCCTGCAGCCGGACAGGAGATCTACGAGCAGTACTTC
TRBV13,-,TRBJ2-7,CASSLRASDNYEQYF,TGTGCCAGCAGCTTAAGGGCTAGCGATAACTACGAGCAGTACTTC
TRBV14,TRBD2,TRBJ2-1,CASSQRRGGAYNEQFF,TGTGCCAGCAGCCAACGCCGGGGGGGGGCCTACAATGAGCAGTTCTTC
TRBV19,TRBD2,TRBJ2-3,CASSKVSGGATDTQYF,TGTGCCAGTAGTAAAGTGAGCGGGGGGGCGACAGATACGCAGTATTTT
TRBV6-5,TRBD1,TRBJ1-5,CASSYSKGAGQPQHF,TGTGCCAGCAGTTACTCGAAGGGGGCAGGGCAGCCCCAGCATTTT
TRBV5-1,-,TRBJ2-2,CASSSQPAGELFF,TGCGCCAGCAGCTCACAGCCAGCCGGGGAGCTGTTTTTT
TRBV5-1,TRBD1,TRBJ2-7,CASSLAGGQYYEQYF,TGCGCCAGCAGCTTGGCTGGGGGACAGTACTACGAGCAGTACTTC
TRBV7-2,-,TRBJ1-5,CASSLASKNQPQHF,TGTGCCAGCAGCTTAGCGAGCAAGAATCAGCCCCAGCATTTT
TRBV19,-,TRBJ1-5,CASSTGHLVNQPQHF,TGTGCCAGTAGTACCGGACATTTGGTAAATCAGCCCCAGCATTTT
TRBV5-6,TRBD1,TRBJ1-5,CASSLGYRGTNQPQHF,TGTGCCAGCAGCTTGGGGTACAGGGGAACTAATCAGCCCCAGCATTTT
TRBV4-3,-,TRBJ1-6,CASSQERVRNNSPLHF,TGCGCCAGCAGCCAAGAGAGGGTGCGAAATAATTCACCCCTCCACTTT
TRBV2,-,TRBJ2-5,CASTFAAETQYF,TGTGCCAGCACCTTCGCGGCGGAGACCCAGTACTTC
TRBV6-5,-,TRBJ2-1,CASSYQGPSYNEQFF,TGTGCCAGCAGTTACCAGGGCCCCTCCTACAATGAGCAGTTCTTC
TRBV7-2,-,TRBJ2-5,CASTLRRETQYF,TGTGCCAGCACCCTCAGAAGAGAGACCCAGTACTTC
TRBV16,-,TRBJ2-3,CASSPRGGEDTQYF,TGTGCCAGCAGCCCAAGGGGGGGTGAAGATACGCAGTATTTT
TRBV4-1,-,TRBJ1-2,CASSLGGNYGYTF,TGCGCCAGCAGCCTAGGGGGTAACTATGGCTACACCTTC
TRBV30,TRBD2,TRBJ2-1,CAWSRLAGGNEQFF,TGTGCCTGGTCTCGACTAGCGGGAGGGAATGAGCAGTTCTTC
TRBV6-5,-,TRBJ1-4,CASSWGEKLFF,TGTGCCAGCAGCTGGGGCGAAAAACTGTTTTTT
TRBV5-6,TRBD1,TRBJ1-4,CASSLGQGAHGEKLFF,TGTGCCAGCAGCTTGGGACAGGGGGCGCATGGTGAAAAACTGTTTTTT
TRBV7-6,-,TRBJ1-1,CASSLGQNTEAFF,TGTGCCAGCAGCTTGGGACAGAACACTGAAGCTTTCTTT
TRBV7-9,-,TRBJ2-3,CASSWGVPSTDTQYF,TGTGCCAGCAGCTGGGGGGTCCCTAGCACAGATACGCAGTATTTT
TRBV7-9,TRBD1,TRBJ1-2,CASSLDGTAGYTF,TGTGCCAGCAGCTTAGATGGGACAGCAGGCTACACCTTC
TRBV11-1,TRBD2,TRBJ2-2,CASSYRGRPSTGELFF,TGTGCCAGCAGCTATCGCGGGAGACCGAGCACCGGGGAGCTGTTTTTT
TRBV11-2,TRBD2,TRBJ2-7,CASSLGGTSEQYF,TGTGCCAGCAGCTTAGGAGGGACTAGCGAGCAGTACTTC
TRBV6-5,-,TRBJ1-2,CASSISGSSYGYTF,TGTGCCAGCAGTATCTCAGGGTCGAGCTATGGCTACACCTTC
TRBV7-9,TRBD2,TRBJ2-3,CASSSGLAGGPGSDTQYF,TGTGCCAGCAGCTCAGGACTAGCGGGAGGGCCGGGGTCAGATACGCAGTATTTT
TRBV5-6,TRBD1,TRBJ2-3,CASSPDREADTQYF,TGTGCCAGCAGCCCGGACAGGGAAGCAGATACGCAGTATTTT
TRBV7-8,TRBD1,TRBJ2-5,CASRTGDLQETQYF,TGTGCCAGCAGAACAGGGGACCTCCAAGAGACCCAGTACTTC
TRBV28,TRBD2,TRBJ2-1,CASSSRLAGDYNEQFF,TGTGCCAGCAGTTCGAGACTAGCGGGAGATTACAATGAGCAGTTCTTC
TRBV4-1,-,TRBJ1-1,CASSLRDTTEAFF,TGCGCCAGCAGCCTACGGGACACCACTGAAGCTTTCTTT
TRBV15,-,TRBJ2-5,CATFGGQKETQYF,TGTGCCACCTTCGGAGGACAGAAAGAGACCCAGTACTTC
TRBV6-5,-,TRBJ1-1,CASGDFMNTEAFF,TGTGCCAGCGGGGACTTTATGAACACTGAAGCTTTCTTT
TRBV10-3,TRBD1,TRBJ1-6,CAITGTGPNSPLHF,TGTGCCATCACTGGGACAGGTCCCAATTCACCCCTCCACTTT
TRBV7-3,TRBD1,TRBJ1-3,CASSRTGDPGNTIYF,TGTGCCAGCAGCCGGACAGGGGACCCTGGAAACACCATATATTTT
TRBV5-1,-,TRBJ2-3,CASSEGGTIRTDTQYF,TGCGCCAGCAGTGAGGGGGGGACAATCCGCACAGATACGCAGTATTTT
TRBV29-1,-,TRBJ1-2,CSVEQAGAGYGYTF,TGCAGCGTTGAGCAGGCAGGGGCGGGCTATGGCTACACCTTC
TRBV30,-,TRBJ1-5,CAWSEGHSNQPQHF,TGTGCCTGGAGTGAGGGGCATAGCAATCAGCCCCAGCATTTT
TRBV7-9,TRBD2,TRBJ2-1,CASSSVSSGGVHEQFF,TGTGCCAGCAGCTCGGTTTCTAGCGGGGGGGTGCATGAGCAGTTCTTC
TRBV5-5,TRBD1,TRBJ1-1,CASSLEPTGVAEAFF,TGTGCCAGCAGCTTGGAACCAACAGGGGTCGCTGAAGCTTTCTTT
TRBV7-2,TRBD2,TRBJ2-2,CASSSRTSGRNTGELFF,TGTGCCAGCAGCTCCAGGACTAGCGGGAGGAACACCGGGGAGCTGTTTTTT
TRBV9,TRBD2,TRBJ2-1,CASSPTSTSGGANEQFF,TGTGCCAGCAGCCCCACCTCAACTAGCGGGGGGGCCAATGAGCAGTTCTTC
TRBV5-4,TRBD2,TRBJ2-1,CASSLSSSLAAYYNEQFF,TGTGCCAGCAGCCTGTCCTCGTCCCTAGCGGCCTACTACAATGAGCAGTTCTTC
TRBV4-2,-,TRBJ2-7,CASSQVGVEGYEQYF,TGTGCCAGCAGCCAAGTAGGGGTGGAAGGCTACGAGCAGTACTTC
TRBV27,-,TRBJ1-2,CASSEAGRGGYTF,TGTGCCAGCAGTGAGGCAGGGAGGGGAGGCTACACCTTC
TRBV9,-,TRBJ1-2,CASSKGDANYGYTF,TGTGCCAGCTCAAAGGGGGATGCGAACTATGGCTACACCTTC
TRBV2,-,TRBJ1-5,CASRRPGQYSNQPQHF,TGTGCCAGCAGGCGGCCGGGACAATATAGCAATCAGCCCCAGCATTTT
TRBV15,TRBD2,TRBJ2-7,CATSTQRGGVSYEQYF,TGTGCCACCAGCACTCAAAGGGGAGGGGTGTCCTACGAGCAGTACTTC
TRBV18,TRBD2,TRBJ2-1,CASSPLAGDYNEQFF,TGTGCCAGCTCACCTCTAGCGGGGGACTACAATGAGCAGTTCTTC
TRBV10-3,TRBD2,TRBJ2-7,CAIGLADPPGEQYF,TGTGCCATCGGACTAGCGGACCCGCCGGGGGAGCAGTACTTC
TRBV25-1,TRBD1,TRBJ1-4,CASSAGQGKEKLFF,TGTGCCAGCAGTGCCGGACAGGGGAAGGAAAAACTGTTTTTT
TRBV19,-,TRBJ1-5,CASSIGAVRQPQHF,TGTGCCAGTAGTATTGGAGCAGTTAGGCAGCCCCAGCATTTT
TRBV27,-,TRBJ1-5,CASSPSRNQPQHF,TGTGCCAGCAGCCCTAGCCGGAATCAGCCCCAGCATTTT
TRBV11-1,TRBD2,TRBJ2-1,CASSFAGVYNEQFF,TGTGCCAGCAGCTTTGCGGGGGTGTACAATGAGCAGTTCTTC
TRBV7-9,TRBD2,TRBJ2-5,CASSLTSGSETQYF,TGTGCCAGCAGCTTAACTAGCGGGAGTGAGACCCAGTACTTC
TRBV2,TRBD1,TRBJ1-4,CASSEGPSDRGNEKLFF,TGTGCCAGCAGTGAGGGACCCTCGGACAGGGGGAATGAAAAACTGTTTTTT